This paragraph reports one T cell receptor beta chain. Its specificity is unknown. Vbeta (60) and Jbeta (13) primers were used in the PCR. Only in-frame clones appear in the TCRdb table, and some are missing; sequencing was by immunoSEQ multiplex PCR. The table lists around 130,000 clones, less than 85% of them singletons. The CDR3 is made up of 14 amino acids. V lost 3 bases to trimming and J lost 6 bases; unmatched junction nucleotides: 7. Germline V gene sequence: CDR1 LNHNV, CDR2 YYDKDF (reference sequence). The data were obtained in a study of cytomegalovirus exposure and HLA in healthy donors. Overall study: In terms of ancestry, the Caucasian-associated cluster contained roughly 81% of the approximately 400 genotyped donors.

Study-level results: CMV serostatus was the sole immune exposure information available. Later analysis revealed greater clonal expansion in HLA-associated TCR beta chains than in equally common others.

The sample was PBMCs. V and J are TRBV15 and TRBJ2-7; 8 positions agree with TRBD1. This clonotype originated in a man in his forties or fifties in good health and CMV-seronegative. In DNA form, the CDR3 reads TGTGCCACCAGCAGGGACAGGGTATCGGGCGAGCAGTACTTC. Its protein product is CATSRDRVSGEQYF.